This T cell receptor (beta chain) was obtained from a study of T cell repertoires in cytomegalovirus infection (dated by TCRdb to the late 2010s). About the full investigation: Peptide stimulations targeted recently identified HLA-C-restricted CMV epitopes, whose presentation resists viral immunomodulation, together with well-studied HLA-B-restricted epitopes. Donor HLA type was relevant to the analysis, as public TCR beta signatures indicated carriage of CMV infection together with the matching HLA type.

This clonotype was seen more than once but under ten times. Its antigen remains unidentified. Qualities for individual bases were not recorded, and no much larger clone is one base off. Interpreted using the paper, the treatment or condition label stands for: in vitro stimulation with specific CMV peptide epitopes to enrich CMV-specific T cells. TCRdb shows the sequencer as Illumina HiSeq 1500. Starting from the raw public reads, TCRdb applied fastp trimming at Q25, assembled clones with MiXCR and retained in-frame beta chains. Entries that share a CDR3 protein sequence are merged under the most common genes and DNA. Here the sample has approximately 1,000,000 distinct CDR3 sequences; about a third occur a single time. The top ten clones comprise around 15% of the sample. V drops 4 bases and J drops 5 bases, leaving 17 bases in between. The CDR3, cysteine through phenylalanine, is 15 amino acids long. Only the CDR3 DNA stays, 45 bases, in frame from base 1. Based on the germline V gene, the CDR1 and CDR2 sequences are MGHRA and YSYEKL.

What the research found in general, with its limitations: In both this cohort and an independent roughly 350-donor cohort, the cumulative frequency of public TCR beta family members distinguished carriers of CMV infection plus the relevant HLA type. The ex vivo response was dominated by HLA-C-restricted CMV-specific TCR beta clonotypes, which also provided the single most frequent clonotype in two of eight donors.

The sample consisted of cultured CD8+ T cells from PBMCs, taken from culture after CMV antigen stimulation. The chain is encoded by TRBV4-1 joined to TRBJ2-5, and TRBD2 may be the D gene, going by 6 matching bases. The TCR sequence derives from a human donor in good health (CMV status not recorded). Some clones in this sample may be carry-over from other donors' samples. The DNA sequence reads TGCGCCAGCAGCCTTCGACGCGGGGTTGGGGAGACCCAGTACTTC. Its coded protein is CASSLRRGVGETQYF.